The 18 T cell receptor beta chains in this list originate from one sample, sequenced in a study of blood T cell repertoires in COVID-19. The protocol was immunoSEQ multiplex PCR, while the TCRdb copy is restricted to in-frame clones and leaves out a portion. This sample has about 150,000 clones; roughly 88% occur once, and the top ten carry over 8%. The sample taken for sequencing was peripheral blood. The receptor set was obtained from a woman in her fifties or sixties with acute or convalescent COVID-19.

The chain is built from TRBV11-2 and TRBJ2-5; unclear D gene. The V end lost 5 bases, the J end lost 5 bases, and 15 bases lay between the germline ends. CDR1 is SGHAT, CDR2 FQNNGV, per germline. CDR3 size: 14 residues. CDR3 sequence: CASSQQTSSETQYF. The DNA of the CDR3 is TGTGCCAGCAGCCAACAGACCAGCTCGGAGACCCAGTACTTC.

This CDR3 is CASREPTGGNTEAFF. For the CDR3, the DNA is TGTGCCAGCAGGGAGCCCACAGGGGGGAACACTGAAGCTTTCTTT. This chain joins TRBV6-5 and TRBJ1-1, with 8 bases that match TRBD1. The CDR3 loop spans 15 amino acids. CDR1 and CDR2 from the germline V gene are MNHEY and SVGAGI. Losses at the gene ends were 6 bases for V and 1 base for J; bases not matched to a gene: 7.

The genes are TRBV7-9 and TRBJ1-1; 7 bases match TRBD1. Trimming took 6 bases from V and 0 from J; bases not matched to a gene: 4. The CDR3 loop spans 14 amino acids. Germline V gives CDR1 SEHNR, CDR2 FQNEAQ (reference sequence). CDR3 bases: TGTGCCAGCAGTCGGGACAGTGTGAACACTGAAGCTTTCTTT. Its protein is CASSRDSVNTEAFF.

V gene TRBV7-6 combines with J gene TRBJ1-4, with 7 nucleotides matching TRBD1. Per the germline V gene, CDR1 is SGHVS and CDR2 is FNYEAQ. V dropped 6 bases and J dropped 3; count of bases not matched to a gene: 7. This CDR3 has 15 amino acids. The CDR3 protein is CASSFPGTANEKLFF. CDR3 nucleotide sequence: TGTGCCAGCAGTTTCCCCGGGACAGCTAATGAAAAACTGTTTTTT.

This clone has only one observation. V usage is TRBV2 and J usage is TRBJ2-3; 8 nucleotides line up with TRBD1. V lost 5 bases and J lost 3; bases outside the gene matches: 4. Germline CDR1 is SNHLY and CDR2 is FYNNEI. This CDR3 contains 14 residues. Here the CDR3 reads CASSLRQGTDTQYF. CDR3 DNA: TGTGCCAGCAGTCTCCGACAGGGGACAGATACGCAGTATTTT.

The V call is TRBV5-1, the J call TRBJ2-5; 8 positions agree with TRBD2. This CDR3 has 14 amino acids. V lost 3 bases and J lost 2; bases outside the gene matches: 3. Germline V gene data show CDR1 as SGHRS and CDR2 as YFSETQ. CDR3: CASSYSGTQETQYF. CDR3 DNA: TGCGCCAGCAGCTATAGCGGGACACAAGAGACCCAGTACTTC.

This clone was recorded once. The gene calls are TRBV6-6 and TRBJ1-5, with 12 nucleotides matching TRBD1. The V segment lost 5 bases and the J segment 6 bases; nucleotides outside the gene matches: 11. This CDR3 has 17 residues. From germline, CDR1 is MNHNY and CDR2 SVGAGI (reference sequence). CDR3 in amino acids: CASSRSGTGGAGQPQHF. The CDR3 DNA reads as TGTGCCAGCAGTCGTTCCGGGACAGGGGGCGCGGGTCAGCCCCAGCATTTT.

The gene calls are TRBV19 and TRBJ1-2; D might be TRBD1 (5 bases). Germline V CDR1 and CDR2: LNHDA, SQIVND (reference sequence). The V end lost 6 bases, the J end lost 0 bases, and 11 bases lay between the germline ends. This CDR3 has 14 residues. The CDR3 reads CASRRTGPNYGYTF. Here the CDR3 DNA reads TGTGCCAGTAGAAGAACAGGTCCTAACTATGGCTACACCTTC.

This clone was seen just once. The chain joins TRBV6-1 to TRBJ1-3; tentatively, D is TRBD1 (6 bases). The germline V gene has CDR1 MNHNS and CDR2 SASEGT. Trimming stripped 2 bases from V and 0 bases from J, with 11 bases between. This CDR3 is 16 amino acids long. CDR3 loop: CASSEQTGHSGNTIYF. The CDR3, as DNA: TGTGCCAGCAGTGAACAGACAGGCCACTCTGGAAACACCATATATTTT.

The chain couples TRBV4-2 to TRBJ2-2; 10 nucleotides agree with TRBD2. Germline lookup yields CDR1 LGHNA and CDR2 YNFKEQ. This CDR3 spans 18 amino acids. The junction had 10 bases not matched to a gene; V was cut back by 1 base and J by 5 bases. The CDR3 DNA reads as TGTGCCAGCAGCCAAGTGGGTAGCGGGAGGATTTTGACCGGGGAGCTGTTTTTT. It yields the protein CASSQVGSGRILTGELFF.

The chain combines TRBV5-1 with TRBJ1-4; D ambiguous. V gave up 2 bases and J gave up 4 bases, with 12 bases separating them. This CDR3 region has 15 residues. CDR1 is SGHRS, CDR2 YFSETQ, per germline. DNA of the CDR3: TGCGCCAGCAGCTTAGTCGGCGGAAATAATGAAAAACTGTTTTTT. As protein: CASSLVGGNNEKLFF.

The chain has TRBV20-1 and TRBJ1-6, with TRBD1 matching 7 bases. The CDR3 runs to 14 residues. The germline V gene encodes CDR1 DFQATT and CDR2 SNEGSKA (reference sequence). V lost 3 bases and J lost 6; bases outside the gene matches: 5. For the CDR3, the DNA is TGCAGTGCTAGTTGGGGACAGACTAATTCACCCCTCCACTTT. Translation: CSASWGQTNSPLHF.

This chain links TRBV6-6 with TRBJ2-7; 7 bases agree with TRBD2. The CDR3 is made up of 14 amino acids. Germline loops: CDR1 MNHNY, CDR2 SVGAGI (reference sequence). The trim removed 4 bases at V and 2 bases at J, leaving 5 bases unmatched. CDR3 protein: CASSSSGDPYEQYF. Here the CDR3 DNA reads TGTGCCAGCAGTTCAAGCGGGGATCCCTACGAGCAGTACTTC.

V is TRBV15 and J is TRBJ1-5, with 8 bases identical to TRBD1. The junction had 9 bases not matched to a gene; V was cut back by 5 bases and J by 3 bases. CDR3 length: 16 amino acids. Per the germline V gene, CDR1 is LNHNV and CDR2 is YYDKDF (reference sequence). The CDR3 spells CATSLPGQGDNQPQHF. DNA for the CDR3: TGTGCCACCAGCCTCCCCGGACAGGGAGACAATCAGCCCCAGCATTTT.

This clone was detected only once. The chain combines TRBV7-3 with TRBJ2-7; 10 nucleotides line up with TRBD1. CDR3 size: 15 residues. V trimming: 2 bases; J trimming: 2 bases; junction bases outside the gene matches: 3. Germline V gene data show CDR1 as SGHTA and CDR2 as FQGTGA. The CDR3 reads CASSLDGTGAYEQYF. The CDR3 nucleotides read TGTGCCAGCAGCTTAGACGGGACAGGGGCCTACGAGCAGTACTTC.

This rearrangement joins TRBV18 to TRBJ2-7; a possible D gene is TRBD1 (6 bases). The CDR3 is made up of 14 amino acids. The germline V gene has CDR1 KGHSH and CDR2 LQKENI. V was shortened by 3 bases and J by 0 bases, with 9 bases between the two germline ends. DNA of the CDR3: TGTGCCAGCTCACCGCAGGGGATCTCCTACGAGCAGTACTTC. It is translated as CASSPQGISYEQYF.

V usage is TRBV18 and J usage is TRBJ2-7; 9 bases align to TRBD1. Germline values: CDR1 KGHSH, CDR2 LQKENI. This CDR3 has 15 amino acids. V shed 4 bases and J 4 bases; nucleotides not matched to a gene: 8. The CDR3 sequence: CASSQPGQGTYEQYF. CDR3 coding DNA: TGTGCCAGCTCACAGCCGGGACAGGGCACATACGAGCAGTACTTC.

This rearrangement joins TRBV30 to TRBJ1-4, with TRBD1 identical over 9 bases. V shed 4 bases and J 8 bases; nucleotides not matched to a gene: 5. This CDR3 is 13 amino acids long. Germline V gene lookup returns CDR1 GTSNPN and CDR2 SVGIG (reference sequence). The CDR3 loop is CAWTTGGKEKLFF. CDR3 DNA sequence: TGTGCCTGGACGACAGGGGGAAAGGAAAAACTGTTTTTT.